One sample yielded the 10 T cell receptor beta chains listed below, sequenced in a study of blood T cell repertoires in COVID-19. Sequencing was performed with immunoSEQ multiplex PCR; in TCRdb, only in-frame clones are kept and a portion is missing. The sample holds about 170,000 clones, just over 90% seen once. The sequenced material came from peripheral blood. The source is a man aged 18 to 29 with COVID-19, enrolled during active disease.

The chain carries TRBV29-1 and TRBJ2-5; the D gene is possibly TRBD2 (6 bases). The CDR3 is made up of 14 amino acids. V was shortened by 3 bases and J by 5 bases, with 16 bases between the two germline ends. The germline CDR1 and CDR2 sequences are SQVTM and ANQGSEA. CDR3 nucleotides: TGCAGCGTTGAGGGGTCAGGGAGGAGGGAGACCCAGTACTTC. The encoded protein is CSVEGSGRRETQYF.

The CDR3 here is CASSEVTGGPNTEAFF. CDR3 nucleotides: TGTGCCAGCAGTGAAGTCACAGGGGGCCCGAACACTGAAGCTTTCTTT. The J gene is TRBJ1-1, the V gene TRBV6-1; TRBD1 matches at 9 bases. CDR1 and CDR2 (germline): MNHNS, SASEGT. The V gene end was trimmed by 1 base and the J gene end by 1 base; junction bases not matched to a gene: 4. The CDR3 contains 16 residues.

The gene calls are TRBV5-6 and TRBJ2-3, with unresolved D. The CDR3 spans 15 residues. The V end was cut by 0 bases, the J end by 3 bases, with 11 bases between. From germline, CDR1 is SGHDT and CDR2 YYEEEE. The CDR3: CASSLEPSETDTQYF. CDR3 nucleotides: TGTGCCAGCAGCTTGGAGCCTAGTGAGACAGATACGCAGTATTTT.

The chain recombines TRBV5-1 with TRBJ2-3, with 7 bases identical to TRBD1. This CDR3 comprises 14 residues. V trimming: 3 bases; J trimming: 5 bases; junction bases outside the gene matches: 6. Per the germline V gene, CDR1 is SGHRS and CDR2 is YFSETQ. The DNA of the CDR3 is TGCGCCAGCAGCTCGGAGTCAGGGGGAGATACGCAGTATTTT. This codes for CASSSESGGDTQYF.

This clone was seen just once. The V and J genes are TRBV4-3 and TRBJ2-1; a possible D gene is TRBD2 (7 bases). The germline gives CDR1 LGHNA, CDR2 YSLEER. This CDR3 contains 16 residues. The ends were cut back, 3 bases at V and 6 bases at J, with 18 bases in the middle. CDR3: CASSQQPAGAPNEQFF. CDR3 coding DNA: TGCGCCAGCAGCCAGCAACCGGCGGGGGCCCCCAATGAGCAGTTCTTC.

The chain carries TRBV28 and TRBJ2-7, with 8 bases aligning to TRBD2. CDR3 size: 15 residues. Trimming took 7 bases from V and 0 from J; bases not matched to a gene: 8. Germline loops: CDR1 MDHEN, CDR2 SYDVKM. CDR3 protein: CASISAGGSSYEQYF. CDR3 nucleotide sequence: TGTGCCAGCATCTCGGCGGGAGGAAGCTCCTACGAGCAGTACTTC.

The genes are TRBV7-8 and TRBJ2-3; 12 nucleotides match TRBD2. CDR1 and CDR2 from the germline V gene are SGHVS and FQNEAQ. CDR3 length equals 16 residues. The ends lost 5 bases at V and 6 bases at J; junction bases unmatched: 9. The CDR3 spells CASSPLAGGSFDTQYF. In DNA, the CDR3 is TGTGCCAGCAGCCCACTAGCGGGAGGCTCCTTCGATACGCAGTATTTT.

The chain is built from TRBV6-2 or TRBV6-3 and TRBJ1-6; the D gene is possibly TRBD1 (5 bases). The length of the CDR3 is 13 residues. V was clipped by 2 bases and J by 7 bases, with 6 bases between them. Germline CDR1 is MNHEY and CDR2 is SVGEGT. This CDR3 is CASSYAGNSPLHF. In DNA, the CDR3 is TGTGCCAGCAGTTACGCAGGGAATTCACCCCTCCACTTT.

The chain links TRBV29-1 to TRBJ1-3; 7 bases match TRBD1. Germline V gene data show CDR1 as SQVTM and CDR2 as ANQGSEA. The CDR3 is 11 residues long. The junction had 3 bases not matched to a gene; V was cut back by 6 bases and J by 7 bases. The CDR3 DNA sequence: TGCAGCGTCGACAGGGACAACACCATATATTTT. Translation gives CSVDRDNTIYF.

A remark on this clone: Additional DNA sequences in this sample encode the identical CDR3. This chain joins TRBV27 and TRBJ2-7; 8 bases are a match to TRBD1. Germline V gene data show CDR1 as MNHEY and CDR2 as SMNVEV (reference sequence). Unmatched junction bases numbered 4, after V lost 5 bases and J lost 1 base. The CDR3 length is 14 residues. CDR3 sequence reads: CASSQDRASYEQYF. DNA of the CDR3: TGTGCCAGCAGTCAGGACAGGGCGTCCTACGAGCAGTACTTC.